A single T cell receptor (beta chain) is shown here with its context. Its specificity is unknown. CDR3 length: 13 residues. In germline, CDR1 is LGHNA, CDR2 YNFKEQ. The entry originates in a study of human versus mouse CDR3 diversity and MHC coevolution. General observations from the study: Human T cells were selected on a handful of MHC II alleles. On average, humans showed more CDR3 deletions and insertions than mice. iCHAO1 estimated the human TCR beta repertoire at about 1.5 million clonotypes.

Sorting isolated naive CD4 T cells lacking CD45RO and expressing CD62L. TCRdb keeps only in-frame clones here, not all; method: immunoSEQ multiplex PCR. Among roughly 80,000 clones listed, approximately 92% were seen once. Sequenced sample: naive CD4+ T cells from blood. Subset indicated: CD45RO-negative CD62L-positive naive CD4 T cells. This chain joins TRBV4-2 and TRBJ2-5; D gene uncertain. The DNA end favors TRBJ2-7, so the J call may be wrong. This clonotype was obtained from a person aged 30-69 years in good health. This CDR3 is CASSQGPLYEQYF. CDR3 nucleotides: TGTGCCAGCAGCCAAGGCCCCCTCTACGAGCAGTACTTC.